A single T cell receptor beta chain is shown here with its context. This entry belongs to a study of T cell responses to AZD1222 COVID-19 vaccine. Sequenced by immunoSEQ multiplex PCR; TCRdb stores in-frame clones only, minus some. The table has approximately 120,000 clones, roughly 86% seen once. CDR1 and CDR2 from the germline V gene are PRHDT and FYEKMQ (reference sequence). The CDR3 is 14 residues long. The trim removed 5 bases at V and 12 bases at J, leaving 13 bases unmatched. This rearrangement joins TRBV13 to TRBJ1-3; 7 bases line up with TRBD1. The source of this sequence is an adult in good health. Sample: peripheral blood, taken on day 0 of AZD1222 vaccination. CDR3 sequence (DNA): TGTGCCAGCAGCCGAGGGACAGACGCCAACGGCATATATTTT. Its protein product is CASSRGTDANGIYF.